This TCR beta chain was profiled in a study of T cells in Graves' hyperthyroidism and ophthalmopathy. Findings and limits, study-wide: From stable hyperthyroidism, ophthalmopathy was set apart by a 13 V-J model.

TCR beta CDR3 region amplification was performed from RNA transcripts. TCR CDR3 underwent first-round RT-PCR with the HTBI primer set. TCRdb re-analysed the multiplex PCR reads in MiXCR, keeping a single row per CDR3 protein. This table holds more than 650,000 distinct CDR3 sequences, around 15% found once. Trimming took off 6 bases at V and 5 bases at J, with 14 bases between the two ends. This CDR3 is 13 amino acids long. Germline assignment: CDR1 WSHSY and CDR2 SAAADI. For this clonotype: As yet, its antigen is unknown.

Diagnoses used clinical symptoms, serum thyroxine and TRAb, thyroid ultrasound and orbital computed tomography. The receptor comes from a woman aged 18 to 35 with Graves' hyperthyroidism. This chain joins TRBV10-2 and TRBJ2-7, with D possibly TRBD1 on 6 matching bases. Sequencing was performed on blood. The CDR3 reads CASSLDRQDEQYF. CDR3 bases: TGCGCCAGCAGCCTTGACAGGCAGGACGAGCAGTACTTC.